The T cell receptor (beta chain) under discussion was sequenced for a study of memory CD4+ T cells and cytomegalovirus serostatus. Regarding the study as a whole: The CMV-associated TCR signature appears largely within the CD4+ memory repertoire. Of approximately 160 reported CMV TCRbeta sequences, about 67 were found in memory CD4+ repertoires.

The sort gate was single viable CD3+CD4+CD8-CD45RO+ cells for memory CD4+ T cells. After thawing, CD4+ T cells were positively selected. A word on this clone: As yet, its antigen is unknown.

The authors' processing: Out-of-frame sequences were removed, leaving 2 million to 2.5 million distinct TCRbeta sequences. Produced via immunoSEQ multiplex PCR; TCRdb's table is partial and in-frame only. D and trimming come from the DNA, and the V and J calls and clone size come from that table. In the table there are about 53,000 clones, 80% to 85% of which are singletons. This clonotype was obtained from an adult in good health and CMV-seronegative. Sequenced material: memory CD4+ T cells from blood.

CDR3 in amino acids: CASTPHGNEKLFF. In DNA, the CDR3 is TGTGCCAGCACACCCCACGGTAATGAAAAACTGTTTTTT. V is TRBV6-6 and J is TRBJ1-4, with no clear D. The CDR3 sequence is 13 residues long. Per the germline V gene, CDR1 is MNHNY and CDR2 is SVGAGI (reference sequence). V was shortened by 7 bases and J by 4 bases, with 10 bases between the two germline ends.